This T cell receptor (beta chain) emerged from a study of blood T cell repertoires in COVID-19. The CDR3 has 15 residues. V lost 1 base to trimming and J lost 7 bases; unmatched junction nucleotides: 5. The germline gives CDR1 KGHSH, CDR2 LQKENI. Per the study methods: By means of reference gene primer amplification, nucleated cell counts were estimated. Libraries were prepared by immunoSEQ multiplex PCR; TCRdb keeps only in-frame clonotypes and omits some of them. V and J calls and clone size come straight from that table; D and trimming were deduced from the DNA. The data hold around 70,000 clones, with approximately 80% observed a single time.

This clonotype originated in a human donor in a cohort sampled during active COVID-19. The sample comprised peripheral blood. The rearrangement uses TRBV18 and TRBJ1-4; TRBD1 matches 8 bases. Written as DNA, the CDR3 is TGTGCCAGCTCACCACTCGGGACAGGAAGTGAAAAACTGTTTTTT. Its translation is CASSPLGTGSEKLFF.